The T cell receptor (beta chain) described here comes from a study of OX40 agonist ivuxolimab in advanced cancers. Study context: Of the participants, around 39% had some prior anti-PD-1, anti-PD-L1 or anti-CTLA-4 therapy, which was allowed. General observations from the study: There were also nonresponders showing low normalized T-cell clonal expansion.

In the case of this clone: Its antigen is undetermined.

Only in-frame clones appear in the TCRdb table, and some are missing; sequencing was by immunoSEQ multiplex PCR. This sample yields tens of thousands of clones, of which approximately 86% are seen a single time; under 3% belongs to the top ten. Between the trimmed V and J ends, which lost 1 base and 7 bases, there was a span of 13 bases. The CDR3 runs to 14 residues. The germline V gene encodes CDR1 SGHDN and CDR2 FVKESK. This sample comprised CD4+ or CD8+ T cells sorted from blood, obtained in a trial of the OX40 agonist ivuxolimab. The J gene is TRBJ1-2, the V gene TRBV14, with a tentative D call TRBD1 (6 bases). The sequence derives from an adult with an advanced solid tumor such as melanoma, head and neck, liver or kidney cancer. The chain's CDR3 is CASSQVQGSGGYTF. CDR3 DNA: TGTGCCAGCAGCCAAGTTCAGGGGTCGGGTGGCTACACCTTC. Using reference TRBV14 and TRBJ1-2 for the parts outside the CDR3, the full variable domain is EAGVTQFPSHSVIEKGQTVTLRCDPISGHDNLYWYRRVMGKEIKFLLHFVKESKQDESGMPNNRFLAERTGGTYSTLKVQPAELEDSGVYFCASSQVQGSGGYTFGSGTRLTVV.